In this sample, the clone carrying this T cell receptor (beta chain) turned up once. The data stem from a study of control samples from healthy donors and cancer patients. The CDR3 has 12 residues. Germline-derived CDR1 and CDR2 are SQVTM and ANQGSEA. V was shortened by 3 bases and J by 6 bases, with 8 bases between the two germline ends. Here immunoSEQ multiplex PCR was the method, and the copy in TCRdb shows in-frame clones only, minus some. The table records some 150,000 clones, more than 90% of them present only once. The chain has TRBV29-1 and TRBJ2-2; D unresolved. The sample was blood. The receptor was derived from a man aged 30-40 years in good health. CDR3 nucleotides: TGCAGCGTTGAGGTCCGCCCCGGGGAGCTGTTTTTT. Residues: CSVEVRPGELFF.